The 8 T cell receptor beta chains in this list originate from one sample, sequenced in a study of beta chain features in type 1 diabetes. As every portion of the isolated RNA was reverse transcribed, the sequencing read expressed TCRB transcripts. TCRdb keeps only in-frame clones here, not all; method: immunoSEQ multiplex PCR. The sample records some 150,000 clones, less than 10% being singletons. Material for sequencing was central memory CD4+ T cells from blood. The receptors here all came from a woman aged 40-49 years in good health.

This clone appeared a few times. This chain uses TRBV7-2 with TRBJ2-3, with TRBD2 matching over 9 bases. This CDR3 is built from 15 residues. V was pared by 6 bases and J by 4 bases, with 8 bases of the junction left unmatched. Per the germline V gene, CDR1 is SGHTA and CDR2 is FQGNSA. As DNA, the CDR3 is TGTGCCAGCAGACTTAGCGGGGGAAGAGCAGATACGCAGTATTTT. This gives the protein CASRLSGGRADTQYF.

This clone was detected a few times. The genes are TRBV18 and TRBJ1-1; D call uncertain. This CDR3 region has 13 residues. V lost 3 bases to trimming and J lost 5 bases, with 10 bases between them. From germline, CDR1 is KGHSH and CDR2 LQKENI. This chain's CDR3 is CASSPWAKTEAFF. Here the CDR3 DNA reads TGTGCCAGCTCACCTTGGGCGAAGACTGAAGCTTTCTTT. The complete variable domain, with remaining parts taken from reference TRBV18 and TRBJ1-1, reads NAGVMQNPRHLVRRRGQEARLRCSPMKGHSHVYWYRQLPEEGLKFMVYLQKENIIDESGMPKERFSAEFPKEGPSILRIQQVVRGDSAAYFCASSPWAKTEAFFGQGTRLTVV.

This clone occurred a few times. The J gene is TRBJ2-5, the V gene TRBV18; D remains unclear. The J call may be mistaken, given a closer DNA end match to TRBJ2-7. Germline CDR1 reads KGHSH; CDR2 reads LQKENI. The CDR3 runs 14 residues. CDR3 region: CASSPVHSSYEQYF. DNA of the CDR3: TGTGCCAGCTCACCAGTCCACAGCTCCTACGAGCAGTACTTC.

This clone came up many times. This chain links TRBV5-1 with TRBJ1-2; TRBD1 agrees at 9 bases. The V and J ends lost 7 bases and 6 bases, in that order; junction bases with no gene match: 10. The CDR3 is 14 residues long. Germline-derived CDR1 and CDR2 are SGHRS and YFSETQ. The CDR3, as DNA: TGCGCCAGCGGACCCGGGACAGGGATCGATGGCTACACCTTC. Protein: CASGPGTGIDGYTF.

This clone showed up just a few times. The chain joins TRBV19 to TRBJ1-4, with a possible D match to TRBD1 (6 bases). V was pared by 5 bases and J by 5 bases, with 12 bases between. The CDR3 sequence is 14 residues long. Germline CDR1 is LNHDA and CDR2 is SQIVND (reference sequence). This CDR3 is CASSSGQLNEKLFF. The DNA for the CDR3 is TGTGCCAGTAGTTCTGGACAGCTAAATGAAAAACTGTTTTTT.

This clone was found a few times. The chain uses TRBV5-1 and TRBJ1-2, with 10 nucleotides matching TRBD1. The CDR3 is 15 amino acids. J lost 1 base, V lost 4 bases, and 4 bases had no gene match. Germline CDR1 reads SGHRS; CDR2 reads YFSETQ. Written as DNA, the CDR3 is TGCGCCAGCAGCCCTGGGACAGGGGTTAACTATGGCTACACCTTC. It translates to CASSPGTGVNYGYTF.

This rearrangement joins TRBV6-5 to TRBJ1-1; D uncertain. V dropped 3 bases and J dropped 2 bases, with 10 bases sitting between them. The length of the CDR3 is 14 residues. Germline loops: CDR1 MNHEY, CDR2 SVGAGI. CDR3 nucleotide sequence: TGTGCCAGCAGTTATGGAGAAGCAAACACTGAAGCTTTCTTT. Its protein product is CASSYGEANTEAFF.

This clone was detected only a few times. The rearrangement links TRBV15 to TRBJ2-1, with 11 nucleotides matching TRBD2. Trimming removed 4 bases from V and 4 bases from J; junction bases left unmatched: 9. CDR3 length equals 17 residues. CDR1 is LNHNV, CDR2 YYDKDF, per germline (reference sequence). CDR3 sequence reads: CATSTTLAGGVYNEQFF. The CDR3 DNA follows: TGTGCCACCAGCACTACTCTAGCGGGGGGCGTTTACAATGAGCAGTTCTTC.